The clone carrying this TCR beta chain has just a few counts. Some clones are missing from TCRdb's copy, which holds only in-frame ones; the method was immunoSEQ multiplex PCR. The top ten hold around 2.9% of the sample, which has roughly 8,500 clones, approximately 33% seen once. The data originate from a study of graft-versus-host responses after intestinal transplantation. Study-level information: Transplants given to recipients were multivisceral, liver-intestinal, or isolated intestinal.

Study-level results: Marrow from the recipient contained GvH clones, some of which had appeared first in ileum or blood.

Plates contained 200,000 CFSE-labeled responder cells and 200,000 irradiated, violet-dye-labeled stimulator cells. CDR1 is SGHTS, CDR2 YDEGEE, per germline. The CDR3 covers 14 residues. Trimming cost V 3 bases and J 1 base, with 11 bases left between them. The receptor comes from a human patient who was an organ donor for intestinal transplantation. The chain carries TRBV5-8 and TRBJ2-7; a weak D match, TRBD2 (6 bases). Sequences were derived from alloreactive CD8+ T cells from a mixed lymphocyte reaction culture, sampled before transplantation. Subset in this sample: CFSE-low proliferating T cells sorted from roughly six-day pre-transplant mixed lymphocyte reaction (GvH or HvG direction). Written as DNA, the CDR3 is TGTGCCAGCAGCTGGGGACTGGGGTCCTACGAGCAGTACTTC. Protein product: CASSWGLGSYEQYF.